This TCR beta chain is drawn from a study of cytomegalovirus exposure and HLA in healthy donors. This clone was found many times. Its antigen remains unknown. Broader study findings: Researchers catalogued about 160 TCR beta chains as cytomegalovirus-associated. There were some V segments, including TRBV6-2 and TRBV6-3, excluded as indistinguishable. A later analysis found common viral pathogens apparently linked to several of the most significant clusters.

The study ran its PCR with 60 Vbeta and 13 Jbeta primers. Some clones are missing from TCRdb's copy, which holds only in-frame ones; the method was immunoSEQ multiplex PCR. The profile shows around 91,000 clones, around 78% of them singletons. This CDR3 spans 16 amino acids. Germline CDR1 is MGHRA and CDR2 is YSYEKL. Trimming cost V 1 base and J 5 bases; bases outside gene matches: 5. The specimen was PBMCs. The V call is TRBV4-1, the J call TRBJ2-7; 13 nucleotides agree with TRBD2. The source is a male donor in good health and CMV-seropositive. In DNA, the CDR3 is TGCGCCAGCAGCCAAGGTAGGACTAGCGGGAGAAACGAGCAGTACTTC. As protein: CASSQGRTSGRNEQYF.